This T cell receptor (beta chain) was sequenced for a study of T-cell reconstitution after alpha-beta-depleted transplantation in children. General study results and limits: When one year had passed after transplant, most T-cell counts and diversity came from newly produced T cells. About two months after transplant, alpha-beta T cells reportedly came from several hundred expanded graft clones. Surviving recipient T cells and thymic progenitors produced the high day-60 TCRbeta diversity seen in some patients.

The junction had 6 bases not matched to a gene; V was cut back by 4 bases and J by 8 bases. Germline loops: CDR1 KGHDR, CDR2 SFDVKD. The CDR3 length is 15 residues. There are many counts of this clonotype. The antigen is unknown. Molecular barcoding with unique molecular identifiers was used for the TCRbeta library. TCRdb reprocessed the PCR reads with MiXCR, giving one entry per CDR3 protein. The sample lists about 300,000 distinct CDR3 sequences; 10% were seen once. The sequence derives from a boy under two years old with acute myeloid leukemia, due to receive a stem cell transplant. This specimen consisted of PBMCs, obtained before TCRalphabeta/CD19-depleted stem cell transplant. V and J are TRBV24-1 and TRBJ2-1; TRBD2 matches 11 bases. The CDR3 protein is CATSDIAGGRHEQFF. The CDR3 nucleotides are TGTGCCACCAGTGACATAGCGGGAGGGCGCCATGAGCAGTTCTTC.